These 8 T cell receptor beta chains came from one sample sequenced in a study of cytomegalovirus exposure and HLA in healthy donors. PCR used 60 Vbeta primers and 13 Jbeta primers. Sequencing used immunoSEQ multiplex PCR; TCRdb keeps in-frame clones, though not all of them. This table holds approximately 110,000 clones, approximately 14% found once. The material sequenced was PBMCs. Receptors originate from a female donor in good health and CMV-seronegative.

The chain joins TRBV7-9 to TRBJ2-7; TRBD2 matches 7 bases. V shed 1 base and J 6 bases; nucleotides not matched to a gene: 21. CDR3 length: 19 residues. CDR1 is SEHNR and CDR2 is FQNEAQ in the germline V gene (reference sequence). The CDR3, as DNA: TGTGCCAGCAGCTTAGGGTATCTTAGGGCGGGAGCTAATGGTCGCGAGCAGTACTTC. This gives the protein CASSLGYLRAGANGREQYF.

This clone was detected only a few times. The chain couples TRBV4-1 to TRBJ1-2; TRBD1 matches at 7 bases. This CDR3 comprises 14 residues. The germline CDR1 and CDR2 sequences are MGHRA and YSYEKL. Trimming took 4 bases from V and 7 from J; bases not matched to a gene: 9. CDR3 sequence reads: CASSRPGQAFGYTF. Written as DNA, the CDR3 is TGCGCCAGCAGCCGGCCTGGACAGGCCTTTGGCTACACCTTC.

This clone was detected a few times. The chain is built from TRBV10-3 and TRBJ1-5; D possibly corresponds to TRBD1 (5 bases). The CDR3 runs to 15 residues. Germline V gene lookup returns CDR1 ENHRY and CDR2 SYGVKD. Between the trimmed V and J ends, which lost 3 bases and 4 bases, there was a span of 13 bases. CDR3 DNA: TGTGCCATCAGTGATAGACAGCCTCAAAATCAGCCCCAGCATTTT. This encodes CAISDRQPQNQPQHF.

This clone was recorded a few times. The chain is built from TRBV5-1 and TRBJ2-5, with D perhaps matching TRBD1 (5 bases). CDR3 length: 13 amino acids. Trimming shortened V by 0 bases and J by 4 bases, and 7 bases separated the two germline ends. CDR1 and CDR2 from the germline V gene are SGHRS and YFSETQ. CDR3: CASSLGGSETQYF. The CDR3 DNA is TGCGCCAGCAGCTTGGGGGGCTCAGAGACCCAGTACTTC.

This chain joins TRBV27 and TRBJ2-5; a possible D gene is TRBD1 (5 bases). The germline V gene has CDR1 MNHEY and CDR2 SMNVEV (reference sequence). V was trimmed by 8 bases and J by 2 bases, leaving 12 bases between them. The CDR3 covers 13 residues. The CDR3 nucleotides read TGTGCCAGCGCGAGGACATTACAAGAGACCCAGTACTTC. As protein: CASARTLQETQYF.

The sample holds a few counts of this clone. V gene TRBV2 combines with J gene TRBJ2-5; 9 nucleotides agree with TRBD2. The CDR3 consists of 15 residues. The trim removed 3 bases at V and 4 bases at J, leaving 6 bases unmatched. Per germline, CDR1 SNHLY and CDR2 FYNNEI. CDR3 nucleotide sequence: TGTGCCAGCAGTGAGGAGCGGGGGGTAGGAGAGACCCAGTACTTC. Translated, it gives CASSEERGVGETQYF. Full variable domain (missing parts from reference TRBV2 and TRBJ2-5): EPEVTQTPSHQVTQMGQEVILRCVPISNHLYFYWYRQILGQKVEFLVSFYNNEISEKSEIFDDQFSVERPDGSNFTLKIRSTKLEDSAMYFCASSEERGVGETQYFGPGTRLLVL.

Only a few counts were recorded for this clone. The rearrangement links TRBV25-1 to TRBJ2-7; a possible D gene is TRBD2 (6 bases). The V end lost 7 bases, the J end lost 2 bases, and 21 bases lay between the germline ends. CDR1 and CDR2 (germline): MGHDK, SYGVNS. The CDR3 covers 16 residues. The CDR3 is CASTADGGTVPYEQYF. The CDR3 DNA reads TGTGCCAGCACTGCGGACGGCGGGACGGTTCCCTACGAGCAGTACTTC.

The chain joins TRBV4-3 to TRBJ1-6; 10 positions agree with TRBD1. This CDR3 has 15 residues. Looked up from germline, CDR1 is LGHNA and CDR2 is YSLEER. Germline trimming cut 4 bases from V and 10 bases from J; bases unmatched to any gene: 7. CDR3: CASSPGQGGTSPLHF. CDR3 sequence (DNA): TGCGCCAGCAGCCCAGGACAGGGGGGAACATCACCCCTCCACTTT.